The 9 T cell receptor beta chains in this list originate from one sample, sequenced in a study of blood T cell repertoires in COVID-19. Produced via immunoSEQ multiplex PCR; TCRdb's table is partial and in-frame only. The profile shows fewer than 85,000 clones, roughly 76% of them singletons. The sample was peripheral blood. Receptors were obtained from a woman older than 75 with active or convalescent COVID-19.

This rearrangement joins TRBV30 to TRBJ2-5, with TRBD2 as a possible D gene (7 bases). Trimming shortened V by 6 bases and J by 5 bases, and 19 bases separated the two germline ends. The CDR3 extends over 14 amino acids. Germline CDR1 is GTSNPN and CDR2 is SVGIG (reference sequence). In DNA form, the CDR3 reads TGTGCCTGTAAAATGGCGGGGGCGGGGGAGACCCAGTACTTC. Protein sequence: CACKMAGAGETQYF.

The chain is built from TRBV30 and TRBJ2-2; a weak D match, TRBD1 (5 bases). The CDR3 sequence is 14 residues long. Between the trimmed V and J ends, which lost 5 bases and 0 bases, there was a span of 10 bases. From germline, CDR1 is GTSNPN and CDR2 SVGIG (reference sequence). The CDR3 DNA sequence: TGTGCCTGGGCCCAGGGCGCGAACACCGGGGAGCTGTTTTTT. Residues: CAWAQGANTGELFF.

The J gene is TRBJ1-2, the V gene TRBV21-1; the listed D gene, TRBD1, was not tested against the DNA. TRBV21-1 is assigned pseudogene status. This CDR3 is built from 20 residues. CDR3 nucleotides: TGTGCCAGCAGAACCCGGGACAGGCCACCGACCTATTCACTATGCCGTGGCTACACCTTC. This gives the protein CASRTRDRPPTYSLCRGYTF.

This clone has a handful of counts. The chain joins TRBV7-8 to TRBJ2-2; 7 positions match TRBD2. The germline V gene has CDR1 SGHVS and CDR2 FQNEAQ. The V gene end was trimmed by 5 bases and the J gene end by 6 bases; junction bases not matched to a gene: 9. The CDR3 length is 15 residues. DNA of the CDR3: TGTGCCAGCAGCCGCACCACTAGCGTTGCCGGGGAGCTGTTTTTT. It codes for CASSRTTSVAGELFF.

This CDR3 is CASSAPLAGAYNEQFF. The CDR3 region has the DNA TGTGCCAGCAGTGCCCCTCTAGCGGGGGCCTACAATGAGCAGTTCTTC. The gene calls are TRBV2 and TRBJ2-1; 10 bases are shared with TRBD2. The CDR3 is 16 residues long. The trim removed 4 bases at V and 2 bases at J, leaving 5 bases unmatched. CDR1 is SNHLY and CDR2 is FYNNEI in the germline V gene.

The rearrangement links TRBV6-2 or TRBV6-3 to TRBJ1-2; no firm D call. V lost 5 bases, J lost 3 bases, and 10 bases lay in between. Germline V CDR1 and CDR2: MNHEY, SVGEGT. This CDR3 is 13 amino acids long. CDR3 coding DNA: TGTGCCAGCAGTCAAGCGCTTGACTATGGCTACACCTTC. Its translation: CASSQALDYGYTF.

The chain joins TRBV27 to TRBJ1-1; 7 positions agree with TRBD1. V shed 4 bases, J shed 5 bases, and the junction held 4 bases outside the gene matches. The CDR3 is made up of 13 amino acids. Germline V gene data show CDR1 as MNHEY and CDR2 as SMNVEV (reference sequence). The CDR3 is CASSSRGSTEAFF. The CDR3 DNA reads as TGTGCCAGCAGTTCCAGGGGGTCGACTGAAGCTTTCTTT.

CDR3 sequence reads: CASSLDRGKIEKLFF. As DNA, the CDR3 is TGTGCCAGCAGCTTAGACAGGGGAAAAATAGAAAAACTGTTTTTT. The rearrangement links TRBV7-2 to TRBJ1-4, with 7 positions matching TRBD1. Trimming cost V 1 base and J 8 bases; bases outside gene matches: 7. Germline CDR1 SGHTA, CDR2 FQGNSA. The CDR3 length is 15 residues.

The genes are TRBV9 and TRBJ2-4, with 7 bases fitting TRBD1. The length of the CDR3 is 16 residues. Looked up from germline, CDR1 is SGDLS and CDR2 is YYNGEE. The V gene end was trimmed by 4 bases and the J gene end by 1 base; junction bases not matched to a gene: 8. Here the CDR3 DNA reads TGTGCCAGCAGCTCGGCCCCGACAGGGGCCAAAAACATTCAGTACTTC. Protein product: CASSSAPTGAKNIQYF.